This T cell receptor (beta chain) is from a study of blood T cell repertoires in COVID-19. Across the study: PBMCs, B-cell-depleted T cells, or T cells provided the cDNA or gDNA that made up the material.

The germline CDR1 and CDR2 sequences are MDHEN and SYDVKM. The CDR3 loop spans 11 amino acids. The V end lost 5 bases, the J end lost 8 bases, and 7 bases lay between the germline ends. Under the authors' procedure: How many nucleated cells were present was estimated from reference gene primer amplification. Here immunoSEQ multiplex PCR was the method, and the copy in TCRdb shows in-frame clones only, minus some. V, J and clone size derive from that table, while D and trimming were established from the DNA sequence. The repertoire holds over 150,000 clones, about 87% seen once, with 3.9% in the top ten.

This rearrangement joins TRBV28 to TRBJ2-1; D is uncertain. The sequence derives from a woman aged 55-70 years who had recovered from COVID-19. The sample consisted of peripheral blood. In DNA, the CDR3 is TGTGCCAGCAGTCCATACTATGAGCAGTTCTTC. Protein: CASSPYYEQFF.